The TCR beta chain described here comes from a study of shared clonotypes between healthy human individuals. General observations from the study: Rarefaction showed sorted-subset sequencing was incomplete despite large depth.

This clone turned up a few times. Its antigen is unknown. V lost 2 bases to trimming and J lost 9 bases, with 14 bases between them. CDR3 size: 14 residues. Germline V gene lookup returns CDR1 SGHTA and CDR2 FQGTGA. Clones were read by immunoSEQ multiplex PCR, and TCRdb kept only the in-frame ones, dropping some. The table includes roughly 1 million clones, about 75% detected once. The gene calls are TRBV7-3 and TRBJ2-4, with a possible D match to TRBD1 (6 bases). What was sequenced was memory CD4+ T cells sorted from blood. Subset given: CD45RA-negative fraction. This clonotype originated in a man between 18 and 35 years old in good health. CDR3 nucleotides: TGTGCCAGCAGCTTAGGACAGCCGGGAAGCATTCAGTACTTC. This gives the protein CASSLGQPGSIQYF.